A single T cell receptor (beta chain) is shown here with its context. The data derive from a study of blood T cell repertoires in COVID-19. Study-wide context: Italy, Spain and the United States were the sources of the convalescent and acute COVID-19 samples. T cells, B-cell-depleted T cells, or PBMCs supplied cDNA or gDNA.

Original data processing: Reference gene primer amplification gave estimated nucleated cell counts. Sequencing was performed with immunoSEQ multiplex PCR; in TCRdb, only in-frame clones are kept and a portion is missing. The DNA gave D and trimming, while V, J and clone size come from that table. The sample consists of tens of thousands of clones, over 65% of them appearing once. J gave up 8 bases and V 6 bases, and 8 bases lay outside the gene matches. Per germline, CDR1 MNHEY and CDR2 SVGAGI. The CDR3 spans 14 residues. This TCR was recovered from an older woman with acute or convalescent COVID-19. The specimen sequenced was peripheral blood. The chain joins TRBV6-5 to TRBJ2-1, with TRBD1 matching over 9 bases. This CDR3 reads CASRGSTGGDEQFF. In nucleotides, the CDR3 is TGTGCCAGCAGGGGCAGCACAGGGGGCGATGAGCAGTTCTTC.